This TCR beta chain was sequenced for a study of T-cell memory formation after mild COVID-19. Study results and caveats: Contracting clones, day 15 to 85, had balanced CD4/CD8, and later expanders favored CD4+.

The V end was cut by 6 bases, the J end by 4 bases, with 17 bases between. CDR1 is SGHVS, CDR2 FNYEAQ, per germline. The CDR3 loop spans 15 amino acids. TCR alpha and TCR beta cDNA libraries with sample barcodes and UMIs came from 5'RACE using constant-segment primers. TCRdb called the 5' RACE reads again in MiXCR, with one record for every CDR3 protein. Here the sample spans roughly 150,000 distinct CDR3 sequences, 10% to 15% being singletons. Of note for this clonotype: The antigen remains unidentified.

This TCR was recovered from a man aged 18 to 30 who had mild COVID-19 (a few samples of this study predate the infection). Cell type and time point are not known. V gene TRBV7-6 combines with J gene TRBJ2-3; D is perhaps TRBD2 (5 bases). The sequenced sample consisted of PBMCs or a T cell subset sorted from them (not recorded which). CDR3 residues: CASRSHPSSPDTQYF. CDR3 DNA sequence: TGTGCCAGCAGGTCCCATCCTAGCTCCCCAGATACGCAGTATTTT.